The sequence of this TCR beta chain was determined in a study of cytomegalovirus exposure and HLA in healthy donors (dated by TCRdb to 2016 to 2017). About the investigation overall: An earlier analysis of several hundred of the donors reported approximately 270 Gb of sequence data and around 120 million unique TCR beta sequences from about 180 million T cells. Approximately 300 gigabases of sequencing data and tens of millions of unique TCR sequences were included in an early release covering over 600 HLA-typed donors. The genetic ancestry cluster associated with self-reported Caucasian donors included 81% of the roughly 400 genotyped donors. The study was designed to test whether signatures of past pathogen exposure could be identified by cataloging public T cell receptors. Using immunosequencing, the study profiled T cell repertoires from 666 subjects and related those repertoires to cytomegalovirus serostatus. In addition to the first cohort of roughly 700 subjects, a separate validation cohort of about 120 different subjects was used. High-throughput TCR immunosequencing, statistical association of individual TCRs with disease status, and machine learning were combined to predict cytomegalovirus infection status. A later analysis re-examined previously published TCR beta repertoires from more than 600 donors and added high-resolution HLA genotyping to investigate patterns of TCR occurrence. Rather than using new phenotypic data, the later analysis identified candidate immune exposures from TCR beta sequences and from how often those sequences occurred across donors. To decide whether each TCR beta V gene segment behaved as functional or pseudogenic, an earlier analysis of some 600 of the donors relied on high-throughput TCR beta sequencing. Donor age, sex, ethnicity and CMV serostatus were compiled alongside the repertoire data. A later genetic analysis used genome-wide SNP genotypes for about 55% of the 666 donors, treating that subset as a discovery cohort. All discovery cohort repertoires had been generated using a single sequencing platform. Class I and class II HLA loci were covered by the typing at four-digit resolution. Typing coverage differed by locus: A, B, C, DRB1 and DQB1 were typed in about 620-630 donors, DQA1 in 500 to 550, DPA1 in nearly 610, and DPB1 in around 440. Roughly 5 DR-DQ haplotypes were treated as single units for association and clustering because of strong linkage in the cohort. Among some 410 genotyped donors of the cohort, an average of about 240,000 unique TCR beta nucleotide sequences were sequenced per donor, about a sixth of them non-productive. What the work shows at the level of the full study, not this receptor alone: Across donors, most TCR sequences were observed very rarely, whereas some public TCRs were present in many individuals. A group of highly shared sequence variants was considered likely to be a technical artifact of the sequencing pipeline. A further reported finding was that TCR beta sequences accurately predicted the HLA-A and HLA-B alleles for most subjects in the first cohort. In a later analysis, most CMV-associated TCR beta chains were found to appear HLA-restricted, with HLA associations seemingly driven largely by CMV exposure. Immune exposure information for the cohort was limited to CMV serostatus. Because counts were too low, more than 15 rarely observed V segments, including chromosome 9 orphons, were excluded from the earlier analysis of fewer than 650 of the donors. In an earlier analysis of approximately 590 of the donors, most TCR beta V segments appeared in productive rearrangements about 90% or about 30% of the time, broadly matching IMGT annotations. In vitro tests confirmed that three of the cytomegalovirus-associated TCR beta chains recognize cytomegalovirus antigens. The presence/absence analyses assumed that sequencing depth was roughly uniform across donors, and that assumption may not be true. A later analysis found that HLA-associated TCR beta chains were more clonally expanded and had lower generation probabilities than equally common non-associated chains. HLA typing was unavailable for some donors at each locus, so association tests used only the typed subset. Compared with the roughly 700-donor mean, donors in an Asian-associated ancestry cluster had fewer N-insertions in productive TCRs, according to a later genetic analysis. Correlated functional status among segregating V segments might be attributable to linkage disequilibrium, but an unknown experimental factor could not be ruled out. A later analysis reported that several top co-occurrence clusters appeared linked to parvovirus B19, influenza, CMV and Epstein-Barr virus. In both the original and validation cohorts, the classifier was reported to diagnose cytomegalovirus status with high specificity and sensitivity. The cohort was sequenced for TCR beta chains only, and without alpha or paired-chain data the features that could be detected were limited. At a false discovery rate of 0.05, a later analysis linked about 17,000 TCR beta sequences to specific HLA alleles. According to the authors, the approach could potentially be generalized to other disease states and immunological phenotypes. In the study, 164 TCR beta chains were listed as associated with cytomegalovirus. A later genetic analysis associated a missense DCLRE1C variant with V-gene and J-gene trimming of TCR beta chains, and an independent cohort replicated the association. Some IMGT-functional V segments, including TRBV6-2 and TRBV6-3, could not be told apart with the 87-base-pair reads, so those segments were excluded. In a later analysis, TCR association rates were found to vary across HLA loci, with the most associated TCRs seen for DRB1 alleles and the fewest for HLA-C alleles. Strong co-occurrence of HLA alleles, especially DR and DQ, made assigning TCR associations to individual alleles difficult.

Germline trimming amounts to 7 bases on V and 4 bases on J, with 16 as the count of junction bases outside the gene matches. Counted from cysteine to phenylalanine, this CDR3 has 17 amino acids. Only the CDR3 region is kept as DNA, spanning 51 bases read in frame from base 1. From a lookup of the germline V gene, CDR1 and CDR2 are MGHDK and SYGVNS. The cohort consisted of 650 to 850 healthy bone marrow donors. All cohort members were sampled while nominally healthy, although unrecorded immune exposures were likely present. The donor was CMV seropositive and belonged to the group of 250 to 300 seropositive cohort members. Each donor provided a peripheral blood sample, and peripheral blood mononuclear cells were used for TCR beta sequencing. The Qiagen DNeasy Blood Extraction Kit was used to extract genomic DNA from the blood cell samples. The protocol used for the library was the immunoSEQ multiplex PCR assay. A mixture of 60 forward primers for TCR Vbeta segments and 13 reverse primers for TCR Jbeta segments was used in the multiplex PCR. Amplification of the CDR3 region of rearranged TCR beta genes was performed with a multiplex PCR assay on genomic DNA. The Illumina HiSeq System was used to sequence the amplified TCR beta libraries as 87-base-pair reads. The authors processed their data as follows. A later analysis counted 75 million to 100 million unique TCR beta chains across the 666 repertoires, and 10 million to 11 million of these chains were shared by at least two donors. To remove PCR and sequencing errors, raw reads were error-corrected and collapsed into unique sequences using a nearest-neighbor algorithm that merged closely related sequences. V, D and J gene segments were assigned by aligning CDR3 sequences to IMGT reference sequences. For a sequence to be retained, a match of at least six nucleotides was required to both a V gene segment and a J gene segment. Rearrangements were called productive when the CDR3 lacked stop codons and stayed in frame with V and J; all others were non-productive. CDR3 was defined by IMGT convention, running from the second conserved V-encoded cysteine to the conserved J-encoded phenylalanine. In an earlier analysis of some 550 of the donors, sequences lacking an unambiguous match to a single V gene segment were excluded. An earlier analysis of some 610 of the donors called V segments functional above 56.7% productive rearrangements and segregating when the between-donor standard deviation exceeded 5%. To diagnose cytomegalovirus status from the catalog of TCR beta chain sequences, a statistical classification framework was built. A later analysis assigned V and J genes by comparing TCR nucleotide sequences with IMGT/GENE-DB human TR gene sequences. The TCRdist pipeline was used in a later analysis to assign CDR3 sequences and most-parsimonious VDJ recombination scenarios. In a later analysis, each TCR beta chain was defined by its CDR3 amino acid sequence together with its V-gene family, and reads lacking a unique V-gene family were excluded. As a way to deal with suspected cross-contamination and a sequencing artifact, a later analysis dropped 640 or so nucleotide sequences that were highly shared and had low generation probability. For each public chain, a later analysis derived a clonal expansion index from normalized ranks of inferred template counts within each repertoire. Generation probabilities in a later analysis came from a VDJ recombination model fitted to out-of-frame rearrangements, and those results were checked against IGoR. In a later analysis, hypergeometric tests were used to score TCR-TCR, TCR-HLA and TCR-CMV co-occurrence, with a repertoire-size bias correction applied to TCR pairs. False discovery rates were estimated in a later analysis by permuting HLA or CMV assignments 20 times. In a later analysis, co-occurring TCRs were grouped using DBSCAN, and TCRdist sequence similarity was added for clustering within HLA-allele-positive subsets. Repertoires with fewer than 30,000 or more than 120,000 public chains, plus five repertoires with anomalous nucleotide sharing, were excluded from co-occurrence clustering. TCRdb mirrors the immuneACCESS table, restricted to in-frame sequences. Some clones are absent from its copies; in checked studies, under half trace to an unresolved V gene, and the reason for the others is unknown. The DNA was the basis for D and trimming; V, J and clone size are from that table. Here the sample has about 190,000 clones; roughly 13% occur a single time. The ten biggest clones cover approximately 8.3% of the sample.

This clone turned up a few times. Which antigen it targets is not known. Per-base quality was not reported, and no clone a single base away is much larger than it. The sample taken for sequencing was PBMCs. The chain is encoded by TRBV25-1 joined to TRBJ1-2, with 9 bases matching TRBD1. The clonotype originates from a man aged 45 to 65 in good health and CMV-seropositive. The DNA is TGTGCCAGCATCCTACAGAGCCGGACAGGGGTTGGCTATGGCTACACCTTC. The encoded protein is CASILQSRTGVGYGYTF.